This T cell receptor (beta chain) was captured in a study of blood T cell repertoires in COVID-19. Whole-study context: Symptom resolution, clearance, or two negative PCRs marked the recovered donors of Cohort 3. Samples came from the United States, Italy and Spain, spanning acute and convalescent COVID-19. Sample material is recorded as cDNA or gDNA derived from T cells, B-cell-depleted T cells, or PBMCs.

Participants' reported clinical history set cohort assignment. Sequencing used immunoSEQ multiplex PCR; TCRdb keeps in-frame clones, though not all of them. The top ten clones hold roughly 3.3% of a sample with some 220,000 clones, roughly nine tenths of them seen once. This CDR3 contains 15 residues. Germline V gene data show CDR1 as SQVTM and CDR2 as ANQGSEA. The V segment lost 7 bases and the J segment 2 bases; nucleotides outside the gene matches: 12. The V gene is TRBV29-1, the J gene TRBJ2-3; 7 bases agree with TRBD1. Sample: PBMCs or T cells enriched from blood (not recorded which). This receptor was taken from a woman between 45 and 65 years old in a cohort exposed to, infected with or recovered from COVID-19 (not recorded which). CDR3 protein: CSAEGQAEFTDTQYF. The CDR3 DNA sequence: TGCAGCGCCGAAGGACAGGCCGAATTCACAGATACGCAGTATTTT.